The 29 T cell receptor beta chains given below trace back to one sample, sequenced in a study of T cell changes during pregnancy in multiple sclerosis. Here immunoSEQ multiplex PCR was the method, and the copy in TCRdb shows in-frame clones only, minus some. The sample consists of about 69,000 clones, 91% of them appearing once. This specimen consisted of CD4+ T cells from peripheral blood mononuclear cells, obtained in the third trimester of pregnancy. The receptors were gathered from a female donor in good health, enrolled as a control in a pregnancy study.

V usage is TRBV5-1 and J usage is TRBJ2-3, with TRBD2 matching 7 bases. The CDR3 covers 15 residues. J was trimmed by 0 bases and V by 4 bases; bases with no gene match: 5. Germline loops: CDR1 SGHRS, CDR2 YFSETQ. Here the CDR3 reads CASSPGGLSTDTQYF. The CDR3 DNA reads TGCGCCAGCAGCCCGGGGGGTCTCAGCACAGATACGCAGTATTTT.

This chain joins TRBV9 and TRBJ2-5; 10 nucleotides line up with TRBD1. CDR3 length equals 14 residues. Germline CDR1 and CDR2: SGDLS and YYNGEE. After removal of 2 bases from V and 9 bases from J, the junction contained 7 bases not matched to a gene. The CDR3 DNA follows: TGTGCCAGCAGCGTGATGGAGGGACAGGGGCCCCAGTACTTC. It is translated as CASSVMEGQGPQYF.

This chain uses TRBV7-9 with TRBJ1-1; D not certain. V was pared by 2 bases and J by 0 bases, with 7 bases between. This CDR3 spans 14 amino acids. Germline V gene lookup returns CDR1 SEHNR and CDR2 FQNEAQ (reference sequence). The CDR3 loop reads CASSLSGLNTEAFF. The CDR3 DNA sequence: TGTGCCAGCAGCTTATCCGGGTTGAACACTGAAGCTTTCTTT.

This clone was observed a single time. CDR3 protein: CASRADTAYNSPLHF. The CDR3 DNA follows: TGTGCCAGCAGGGCCGACACAGCCTATAATTCACCCCTCCACTTT. The chain employs TRBV27 and TRBJ1-6; D ambiguous. Per germline, CDR1 MNHEY and CDR2 SMNVEV (reference sequence). Trimming cost V 6 bases and J 2 bases, with 11 bases left between them. The CDR3 covers 15 residues.

As to this clone: The junction shows a germline mismatch at one end, possibly a read error. This chain uses TRBV5-4 with TRBJ1-1; 9 bases map to TRBD1. The germline V gene encodes CDR1 SGHNT and CDR2 YYREEE (reference sequence). The CDR3 extends over 16 amino acids. CDR3 in amino acids: CASSSGQGRGNAEAFF. CDR3 DNA sequence: TGTGCCAGCAGCAGCGGACAGGGGCGCGGGAACGCTGAAGCTTTCTTT.

The sample holds one count of this clone. The chain is built from TRBV7-3 and TRBJ1-1; 7 bases map to TRBD1. Per the germline V gene, CDR1 is SGHTA and CDR2 is FQGTGA. V shed 5 bases and J 8 bases; nucleotides not matched to a gene: 8. CDR3 length: 13 residues. CDR3 loop: CASSDRDSKEAFF. In nucleotides, the CDR3 is TGTGCCAGCAGCGACCGGGACAGTAAAGAAGCTTTCTTT.

The chain is built from TRBV5-6 and TRBJ1-4; 7 bases agree with TRBD1. The CDR3 runs to 14 residues. Germline assignment: CDR1 SGHDT and CDR2 YYEEEE. V gave up 4 bases and J gave up 8 bases; unmatched junction bases: 8. The CDR3 region is CASSGDRGREKLFF. CDR3 in DNA: TGTGCCAGCAGCGGGGACAGAGGGAGGGAAAAACTGTTTTTT.

V is TRBV25-1 and J is TRBJ1-2; no firm D call. V lost 4 bases and J 7 bases, leaving 13 bases between the germline ends. Looked up from germline, CDR1 is MGHDK and CDR2 is SYGVNS. CDR3 length equals 13 residues. In DNA form, the CDR3 reads TGTGCCAGCAGTGCCCCGGGTGTGGTTGGCTACACCTTC. This translates into CASSAPGVVGYTF.

The chain is built from TRBV11-2 and TRBJ1-1; 12 positions match TRBD1. V trimming: 5 bases; J trimming: 5 bases; junction bases outside the gene matches: 6. The CDR3 has 15 amino acids. Germline CDR1 is SGHAT and CDR2 is FQNNGV. The CDR3 here is CASSVRDRGRTEAFF. The CDR3 DNA reads as TGTGCCAGCAGCGTCCGGGACAGGGGGCGGACTGAAGCTTTCTTT.

This chain links TRBV20-1 with TRBJ2-3; D unresolved. Between the trimmed V and J ends, which lost 3 bases and 10 bases, there was a span of 5 bases. This CDR3 contains 9 residues. In germline, CDR1 is DFQATT, CDR2 SNEGSKA (reference sequence). The CDR3 nucleotides are TGCAGTGCTAGCTTTGCGCAGTATTTT. This gives the protein CSASFAQYF.

The rearrangement joins TRBV9 to TRBJ1-4; D ambiguous. V dropped 2 bases and J dropped 4 bases, with 9 bases sitting between them. CDR1 SGDLS and CDR2 YYNGEE come from the germline V gene. This CDR3 is 14 amino acids long. The CDR3: CASSVGFDNEKLFF. The CDR3 DNA follows: TGTGCCAGCAGCGTCGGTTTCGATAATGAAAAACTGTTTTTT. The entire variable domain, with the rest obtained from reference TRBV9 and TRBJ1-4, is as follows: DSGVTQTPKHLITATGQRVTLRCSPRSGDLSVYWYQQSLDQGLQFLIQYYNGEERAKGNILERFSAQQFPDLHSELNLSSLELGDSALYFCASSVGFDNEKLFFGSGTQLSVL.

The chain couples TRBV6-1 to TRBJ2-7; 8 positions match TRBD1. The length of the CDR3 is 14 residues. V shed 3 bases and J 3 bases; nucleotides not matched to a gene: 4. Germline V lookup: CDR1 MNHNS, CDR2 SASEGT. CDR3 coding DNA: TGTGCCAGCAGTGACTGGACAGGGTACTACGAGCAGTACTTC. Translating gives CASSDWTGYYEQYF.

The DNA for the CDR3 is TGTGCCAGCAGTCAAGGGACAGCGAACACTGAAGCTTTCTTT. Translating gives CASSQGTANTEAFF. This chain uses TRBV6-4 with TRBJ1-1; 7 bases agree with TRBD1. CDR3 length: 14 residues. J lost 1 base, V lost 5 bases, and 4 bases had no gene match. Germline assignment: CDR1 MRHNA and CDR2 SNTAGT.

The rearrangement joins TRBV5-1 to TRBJ2-7, with a weak D call TRBD1 (6 bases). Germline V gene sequence: CDR1 SGHRS, CDR2 YFSETQ. This CDR3 comprises 16 residues. V lost 0 bases to trimming and J lost 0 bases, with 13 bases between them. As DNA, the CDR3 is TGCGCCAGCAGCTTGGCGCAGGGGACCTTCTCCTACGAGCAGTACTTC. It is translated as CASSLAQGTFSYEQYF.

This chain uses TRBV6-5 with TRBJ2-1, with D perhaps matching TRBD2 (5 bases). Germline lookup yields CDR1 MNHEY and CDR2 SVGAGI. V lost 0 bases, J lost 7 bases, and 13 bases lay in between. The CDR3 has 15 amino acids. The CDR3: CASSYSTTSGNEQFF. The DNA for the CDR3 is TGTGCCAGCAGTTACTCCACGACCAGCGGAAATGAGCAGTTCTTC.

The rearrangement joins TRBV4-2 to TRBJ2-2; D is unclear. Germline CDR1 reads LGHNA; CDR2 reads YNFKEQ. Trimming shortened V by 1 base and J by 0 bases, and 9 bases separated the two germline ends. The CDR3 totals 16 residues. The CDR3 DNA sequence: TGTGCCAGCAGCCAAGTCTCCAGGACGAACACCGGGGAGCTGTTTTTT. Protein sequence: CASSQVSRTNTGELFF.

The V gene is TRBV30, the J gene TRBJ1-6; D perhaps matches TRBD1 (5 bases). V was cut by 4 bases and J by 10 bases, with 14 bases left in between. Germline CDR1 and CDR2: GTSNPN and SVGIG (reference sequence). This CDR3 contains 13 residues. The CDR3 loop is CAWNQGLGSPLHF. CDR3 nucleotide sequence: TGTGCCTGGAATCAGGGTCTGGGCTCACCCCTCCACTTT. Complete variable domain (other parts from reference TRBV30 and TRBJ1-6): SQTIHQWPATLVQPVGSPLSLECTVEGTSNPNLYWYRQAAGRGLQLLFYSVGIGQISSEVPQNLSASRPQDRQFILSSKKLLLSDSGFYLCAWNQGLGSPLHFGNGTRLTVT.

The V call is TRBV11-3, the J call TRBJ2-1; no clear D gene. The length of the CDR3 is 12 residues. Germline V gene lookup returns CDR1 SGHNT and CDR2 YENEEA. The V and J ends lost 4 bases and 10 bases respectively, with 11 bases between them. The CDR3 spells CASSSYPVEQFF. In DNA form, the CDR3 reads TGTGCCAGCAGCTCCTACCCGGTAGAGCAGTTCTTC.

The rearrangement joins TRBV30 to TRBJ1-5; D is unresolved. Trimming left V 2 bases short and J 1 base short, with 15 bases between. The CDR3 contains 16 residues. Per the germline V gene, CDR1 is GTSNPN and CDR2 is SVGIG (reference sequence). CDR3 loop: CAWSTQTGASNQPQHF. The CDR3 DNA follows: TGTGCCTGGAGTACCCAAACCGGTGCCAGCAATCAGCCCCAGCATTTT.

Here the CDR3 DNA reads TGTGCCAGCTCACCTACCCGTGAGGGCCACGAGCAGTACTTC. This codes for CASSPTREGHEQYF. This sequence joins TRBV18 and TRBJ2-7; TRBD2 is a possible D gene (5 bases). V lost 3 bases and J 5 bases, leaving 14 bases between the germline ends. The CDR3 has 14 residues. Germline V gene data show CDR1 as KGHSH and CDR2 as LQKENI.

The genes are TRBV6-6 and TRBJ1-2; D might be TRBD1 (6 bases). The CDR3 runs to 14 residues. Per germline, CDR1 MNHNY and CDR2 SVGAGI (reference sequence). V was pared by 4 bases and J by 4 bases, with 13 bases between. The CDR3 sequence is CASSSGTLIYGYTF. In DNA, the CDR3 is TGTGCCAGCAGTTCCGGGACACTAATCTATGGCTACACCTTC.

The genes are TRBV5-1 and TRBJ2-5; 11 bases line up with TRBD2. The CDR3 runs to 18 residues. CDR1 and CDR2 (germline): SGHRS, YFSETQ. V gave up 3 bases and J gave up 2 bases; unmatched junction bases: 12. Here the CDR3 DNA reads TGCGCCAGCAGCTGGGGGCTAGCGGGGGGCGTAACTCAAGAGACCCAGTACTTC. This sequence encodes CASSWGLAGGVTQETQYF.

The V and J genes are TRBV4-2 and TRBJ2-7, with 11 bases that match TRBD2. The CDR3 loop spans 15 amino acids. Germline lookup yields CDR1 LGHNA and CDR2 YNFKEQ. J gave up 0 bases and V 3 bases, and 1 base lay outside the gene matches. CDR3: CASSQTSGDSYEQYF. The DNA of the CDR3 is TGTGCCAGCAGCCAGACTAGCGGGGACTCCTACGAGCAGTACTTC.

V and J are TRBV25-1 and TRBJ2-3; TRBD2 matches at 7 bases. The CDR3 is 14 amino acids. The ends lost 5 bases at V and 6 bases at J; junction bases unmatched: 8. CDR1 is MGHDK, CDR2 SYGVNS, per germline. CDR3 sequence reads: CASSSPGGVDTQYF. As DNA, the CDR3 is TGTGCCAGCAGTTCCCCGGGGGGAGTTGATACGCAGTATTTT.

This clone was seen just once. The CDR3 here is CASSQGGTAVNTEAFF. CDR3 DNA sequence: TGCGCCAGCAGCCAAGGAGGGACAGCGGTGAACACTGAAGCTTTCTTT. The V call is TRBV4-1, the J call TRBJ1-1; 7 bases map to TRBD1. The V and J ends lost 1 base and 0 bases, in that order; junction bases with no gene match: 5. This CDR3 is 16 amino acids long. Germline-derived CDR1 and CDR2 are MGHRA and YSYEKL.

This clone was seen only once. The V gene is TRBV29-1, the J gene TRBJ2-2; no clear D gene. V shed 0 bases and J shed 1 base, with 9 bases lying between them. This CDR3 region has 15 residues. CDR1 is SQVTM and CDR2 is ANQGSEA in the germline V gene. CDR3 sequence reads: CSVEDRIRNTGELFF. CDR3 nucleotide sequence: TGCAGCGTTGAAGATCGTATTCGGAACACCGGGGAGCTGTTTTTT.

The chain carries TRBV11-2 and TRBJ2-7; weak D call: TRBD2 (6 bases). This CDR3 contains 13 residues. Germline loops: CDR1 SGHAT, CDR2 FQNNGV. V was cut by 8 bases and J by 9 bases, with 20 bases left in between. In DNA, the CDR3 is TGTGCCAGCGCTAACCAGGGAGCGGGTTGGCAGTACTTC. It translates to CASANQGAGWQYF.

This rearrangement joins TRBV5-4 to TRBJ1-2; 8 nucleotides align to TRBD1. Losses at the gene ends were 7 bases for V and 4 bases for J; bases not matched to a gene: 6. The CDR3 is 13 amino acids. Germline-derived CDR1 and CDR2 are SGHNT and YYREEE (reference sequence). The CDR3 nucleotides read TGTGCCAGCTTCCGACAGGGGAGCTATGGCTACACCTTC. It translates to CASFRQGSYGYTF.

This clone was counted once. This chain connects TRBV9 to TRBJ2-2; 10 positions match TRBD2. The CDR3 length is 15 residues. CDR1 is SGDLS and CDR2 is YYNGEE in the germline V gene. V shed 4 bases and J 2 bases; nucleotides not matched to a gene: 2. The CDR3 DNA is TGTGCCAGCAGCTCTAGCGGGGGAAACACCGGGGAGCTGTTTTTT. Its translation is CASSSSGGNTGELFF.